This T cell receptor (beta chain) was sequenced during a study of CD8 T cells in ankylosing spondylitis. Study-wide findings and caveats: There was a TCR beta motif, made of 7 or 8 highly homologous variants, that appeared characteristic of ankylosing spondylitis blood. Reportedly, matched ankylosing spondylitis synovial fluid was significantly enriched for disease-linked clones.

This clonotype occurred a few times. What it binds is not known. Quantitative 5'-RACE with molecular barcodes produced the TCR beta libraries. TCRdb re-called the 5' RACE reads with MiXCR, one entry per CDR3 protein. The sample shows about 420,000 distinct CDR3 sequences, 20% to 25% of them seen only once. Sequencing used blood, either unsorted or a sorted T cell fraction (not recorded which). The receptor was derived from a male donor with ankylosing spondylitis.

The CDR3 reads CSARDPAGGRYNEQFF. DNA of the CDR3: TGCAGTGCTAGAGATCCAGCGGGAGGTCGATACAATGAGCAGTTCTTC. The chain links TRBV20-1 to TRBJ2-1; 9 nucleotides match TRBD2. Germline V gene sequence: CDR1 DFQATT, CDR2 SNEGSKA (reference sequence). V trimming: 0 bases; J trimming: 4 bases; junction bases outside the gene matches: 7. This CDR3 spans 16 amino acids.